The rows below give T cell receptor beta chains drawn from one sample of a study of blood T cells in healthy people across ages. One entry per CDR3 protein, called by TCRdb with MiXCR from the 5' RACE reads. The repertoire consists of 850,000 to 1,000,000 distinct CDR3 sequences, with roughly 50% occurring once and the leading ten covering over 10%. Sequenced: blood. These receptors all stem from a man in his thirties or forties in good health. The CDR3 runs from the conserved cysteine through the conserved F or W. D genes are given only for firm matches. For some rows the clone size is stated as once, few or many, or as a class when expanded; others skip it.

abundance	v_gene	d_gene	j_gene	CDR3nt	CDR3aa
NA	TRBV28	TRBD1	TRBJ2-1	TGTGCCGGCAGTTTCCCCCGAACTGGACAGGGGGACTACAATGAGCAGTTCTTC	CAGSFPRTGQGDYNEQFF
few	TRBV5-1	NA	TRBJ1-1	TGTGCCAGCAGCCCGGGTGACGGGAACACTGAAGCTTTCTTT	CASSPGDGNTEAFF
NA	TRBV7-8	NA	TRBJ2-4	TGTGCCAGCAGCCGCCGGGGAGCCCTAGCCAAAAACATTCAGTACTTC	CASSRRGALAKNIQYF
few	TRBV7-9	NA	TRBJ2-3	TGTGCCAGCAGCGTCCTCACTAGCACAGATACGCAGTATTTT	CASSVLTSTDTQYF
NA	TRBV4-2	NA	TRBJ1-1	TGTGCCAGCAGCTCGATTGCTAACACTGAAGCTTTCTTT	CASSSIANTEAFF
NA	TRBV6-5	NA	TRBJ1-2	TGTGCCAGCAGTCCACCCTCGGAGGGCTATGGCTACACCTTC	CASSPPSEGYGYTF
NA	TRBV4-1	NA	TRBJ2-1	TGCGCCAGCAGCCAAGATTTCGGGGTCGGGGCGTCCTACAATGAGCAGTTCTTC	CASSQDFGVGASYNEQFF
NA	TRBV4-1	TRBD2	TRBJ2-7	TGCGCCAGCAGCCAAGAGGCCGCGGGAGGAGAGGGGTACTTC	CASSQEAAGGEGYF
NA	TRBV6-2/TRBV6-3	NA	TRBJ2-5	TGTGCCAGCAGGCCCCCTACAGGAAGACTGTACTTC	CASRPPTGRLYF
few	TRBV6-2/TRBV6-3	TRBD1	TRBJ1-2	TGTGCCAGCAGCCGAGACAGGGGACAAGGCTACACCTTC	CASSRDRGQGYTF
NA	TRBV20-1	TRBD1	TRBJ1-4	TGCAGTGCTAGTCCATACGGGACAGGGTATGAAAAACTGTTTTTT	CSASPYGTGYEKLFF
few	TRBV7-9	NA	TRBJ2-1	TGTGCCAGCAGCCGAGTGGAGGAGCAGTTCTTC	CASSRVEEQFF
NA	TRBV24-1	TRBD1	TRBJ1-1	TGTGCCACCAGTGAAGCCCAGGGGGGGGTTGCTGAAGCTTTCTTT	CATSEAQGGVAEAFF
NA	TRBV20-1	NA	TRBJ2-1	TGCAGTGCTAGAGTAGGTGGGCGCTACAATGAGCAGTTCTTC	CSARVGGRYNEQFF
NA	TRBV12-3/TRBV12-4	NA	TRBJ1-2	TGTGCCAGCAGTTTGCCGCCCGGAAGGGATGGCTACACCTTC	CASSLPPGRDGYTF
few	TRBV7-9	NA	TRBJ2-3	TGTGCCAGCAGCTTATTAGAAGATACGCAGTATTTT	CASSLLEDTQYF
NA	TRBV12-3/TRBV12-4	TRBD1	TRBJ2-3	TGTGCCAGCAGCATGGGGACAGGGAGGGATAGCACAGATACGCAGTATTTT	CASSMGTGRDSTDTQYF
few	TRBV9	TRBD2	TRBJ2-1	TGTGCCAGCAGCGTAGGAACGGGGACTAGCTCCTACAATGAGCAGTTCTTC	CASSVGTGTSSYNEQFF
NA	TRBV6-1	TRBD1	TRBJ2-7	TGTGCCAGCTGGCAGGGGGCTTACGAGCAGTACTTC	CASWQGAYEQYF
NA	TRBV19	TRBD1	TRBJ2-1	TGTGCCAGTAGTTCAAGACAGGGGCAATACAATGAGCAGTTCTTC	CASSSRQGQYNEQFF
few	TRBV6-1	TRBD1	TRBJ2-3	TGTGCCAGCAGGACAGGGGGGCTTGGAGATACGCAGTATTTT	CASRTGGLGDTQYF
NA	TRBV29-1	NA	TRBJ1-5	TGCAGCGTTGAAGACCCCGGTCAGCCCCAGCATTTT	CSVEDPGQPQHF
NA	TRBV7-2	NA	TRBJ1-6	TGTGCCAGCAGCCGCGCGGGGACATATAATTCACCCCTCCACTTT	CASSRAGTYNSPLHF
few	TRBV20-1	NA	TRBJ2-7	TGCAGTGCTAGGGACAGAGAAACGGCCACCTACGAGCAGTACTTC	CSARDRETATYEQYF
NA	TRBV7-2	NA	TRBJ1-1	TGTGCCAGCAGCTTTAATCAACAGGGCTCGGCTTTCTTT	CASSFNQQGSAFF
few	TRBV7-2	TRBD1	TRBJ1-2	TGTGCCAGCAGCTTAGATGGGACAGTCCTTCATGGCTACACCTTC	CASSLDGTVLHGYTF
NA	TRBV2	TRBD2	TRBJ2-3	TGTGCCAGCGGCTCTAGCGGGGGGACAGATACGCAGTATTTT	CASGSSGGTDTQYF
few	TRBV7-3	TRBD2	TRBJ2-3	TGTGCCAGCCGATCTTCTAGCGGGGAGGCAGATACGCAGTATTTT	CASRSSSGEADTQYF
NA	TRBV14	NA	TRBJ1-1	TGTGCCAGCAGCCAAGATCCGGACAGCGGGAAAGCTTTCTTT	CASSQDPDSGKAFF
few	TRBV4-1	TRBD1	TRBJ2-7	TGCGCCAGCAGCCCCACCCACGGACAGGGTAACTACGAGCAGTACTTC	CASSPTHGQGNYEQYF
NA	TRBV5-5	NA	TRBJ2-7	TGTGCCAGCAGCTTTTTACCGACTACCTACGAGCAGTACTTC	CASSFLPTTYEQYF
NA	TRBV20-1	NA	TRBJ1-1	TGCAGTGCTAGGAGTAACCATTTGAACACTGAAGCTTTCTTT	CSARSNHLNTEAFF
NA	TRBV3-1	TRBD1	TRBJ1-1	TGTGCCAGCAGCAATAGGGACAGAACTTCTTTCTTT	CASSNRDRTSFF
NA	TRBV9	NA	TRBJ1-4	TGTGCCAGCAGCCTTGGGGCGGAGAATGAAAAACTGTTTTTT	CASSLGAENEKLFF
NA	TRBV4-2	NA	TRBJ1-2	TGTGCCAGCAGCCGGGAGGGGGACCGACCGTTCTATGGCTACACCTTC	CASSREGDRPFYGYTF
NA	TRBV27	TRBD2	TRBJ2-1	TGTGCCAGCTCGGCTAGCGGGGGCAATGGGCAGTTCTTC	CASSASGGNGQFF
NA	TRBV7-9	TRBD1	TRBJ1-4	TGTGCCAGCAGCTCCAGACAGGGTCATGAAAAACTGTTTTTT	CASSSRQGHEKLFF
many	TRBV12-3/TRBV12-4	NA	TRBJ1-1	TGTGCCAGCAGCTTCTCGAACACTGAAGCTTTCTTT	CASSFSNTEAFF
NA	TRBV20-1	NA	TRBJ2-7	TGCAGTGCTAGAGATACCGGGACGCCTGTTCACGAGCAGTACTTC	CSARDTGTPVHEQYF
NA	TRBV6-1	NA	TRBJ2-7	TGTGCCAGCAGTGAAGGGGGATCCTCCTACGAGCAGTACTTC	CASSEGGSSYEQYF
NA	TRBV7-2	NA	TRBJ1-5	TGTGCCAGCAGCCCCTACAACGTTTGGGGTGTCAATCAGCCCCAGCATTTT	CASSPYNVWGVNQPQHF
NA	TRBV7-2	NA	TRBJ2-6	TGTGCCAGCAGCTTAATAGGACTAACTGTCTCTGGGGCCAACGTCCTGACTTTC	CASSLIGLTVSGANVLTF
NA	TRBV27	TRBD1	TRBJ2-7	TGTGCCCGCAGTTTAGAGGGAACAGGGGGCTTCAGGTCCTACGAGCAGTACTTC	CARSLEGTGGFRSYEQYF
NA	TRBV6-5	NA	TRBJ1-2	TGTGCCAGCAGATACGGGCAGGACTATGGCTACACCTTC	CASRYGQDYGYTF
NA	TRBV7-2	TRBD2	TRBJ2-4	TGTGCCAGCAGCTTTTCGAGCGGGGGAGCCAAAAACATTCAGTACTTC	CASSFSSGGAKNIQYF
NA	TRBV4-2	TRBD1	TRBJ2-6	TGTGCCAGCAGCCAACCGGGACAGGGGGTATTTTCTGGGGCCAACGTCCTGACTTTC	CASSQPGQGVFSGANVLTF
NA	TRBV29-1	NA	TRBJ1-1	TGCAGCGTTATCACGATGACAACTGAAGCTTTCTTT	CSVITMTTEAFF
NA	TRBV27	NA	TRBJ1-1	TGTGCCAGCAGTTTATACGACAGAAATTCTCGGAACACTGAAGCTTTCTTT	CASSLYDRNSRNTEAFF
few	TRBV19	NA	TRBJ2-7	TGTGCCAACCTTCGCCCAGGACAGCCCTACGAGCAGTACTTC	CANLRPGQPYEQYF
NA	TRBV5-1	TRBD1	TRBJ2-7	TGCGCCAGCGGCAAATCGGGACAGGAGGTCTCCGAGCAGTACTTC	CASGKSGQEVSEQYF
once	TRBV29-1	NA	TRBJ1-2	TGCAGCGTTGTGCCGACCCCCTACTATGGCTACACCTTC	CSVVPTPYYGYTF
few	TRBV7-9	NA	TRBJ2-5	TGTGCCAGCAGCTTAGTTTTGGATCGTGAGACCCAGTACTTC	CASSLVLDRETQYF
NA	TRBV7-2	NA	TRBJ2-7	TGTGCCAGCAGCCCCTTAATCGGTTCCTACGAGCAGTACTTC	CASSPLIGSYEQYF